This T cell receptor (beta chain) comes out of a study of beta chain features in type 1 diabetes. Study-level findings and limits: Among all four CD4+ subsets, Type 1 diabetes patients had TCRB CDR3s that were moderately but significantly shorter. It was among patients, rather than healthy donors, that naive, central memory and Treg TCRB repertoires appeared more similar.

Sorted CD4+ subsets: naive, central memory, regulatory, stem cell-like memory (CD45RO/CCR7/CD25/CD127/CD95/CD27 panel). This clone was counted a single time. Its antigen is not identified. With V trimmed by 4 bases and J by 8 bases, 10 bases remained unmatched. Germline loops: CDR1 MNHEY, CDR2 SMNVEV (reference sequence). The CDR3 sequence is 15 residues long. Expressed TCRB transcripts were sequenced because the entire RNA isolate underwent reverse transcription. The method was immunoSEQ multiplex PCR; TCRdb's version includes in-frame clones alone and lacks a portion of them. Of around 150,000 clones in the sample, around 9% were seen once.

The origin of this receptor is a woman aged 25 to 39 with type 1 diabetes. Sequenced sample: central memory CD4+ T cells from blood. J is TRBJ2-1 and V is TRBV27; 8 bases agree with TRBD2. The CDR3 nucleotides are TGTGCCAGCAGTTCATCAGGAGCGGGGGAGGATGAGCAGTTCTTC. It yields the protein CASSSSGAGEDEQFF.